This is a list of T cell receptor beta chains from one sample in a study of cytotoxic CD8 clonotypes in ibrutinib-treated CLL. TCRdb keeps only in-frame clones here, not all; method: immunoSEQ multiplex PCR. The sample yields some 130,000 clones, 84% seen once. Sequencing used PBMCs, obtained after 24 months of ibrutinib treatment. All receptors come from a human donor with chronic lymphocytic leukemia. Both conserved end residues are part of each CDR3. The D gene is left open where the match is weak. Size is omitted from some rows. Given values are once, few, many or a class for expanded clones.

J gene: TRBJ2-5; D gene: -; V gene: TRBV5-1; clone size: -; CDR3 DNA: TGCGCCAGCAGCCGTACCGGGGCAGGCCAAGAGACCCAGTACTTC; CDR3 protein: CASSRTGAGQETQYF
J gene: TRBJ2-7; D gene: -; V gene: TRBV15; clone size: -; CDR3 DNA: TGTGCCACCAGCAGAGATCGCGCAGGTAGACTCTACGAGCAGTACTTC; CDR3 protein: CATSRDRAGRLYEQYF
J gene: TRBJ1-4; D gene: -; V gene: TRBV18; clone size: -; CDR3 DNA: TGTGCCAGCTCACCATCTGTGGGAGCAACTAATGAAAAACTGTTTTTT; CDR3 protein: CASSPSVGATNEKLFF
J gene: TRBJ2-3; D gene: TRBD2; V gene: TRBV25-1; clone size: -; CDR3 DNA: TGTGCCAGCAGTGGGGAGCGGGGAGGTATCACAGATACGCAGTATTTT; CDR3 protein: CASSGERGGITDTQYF
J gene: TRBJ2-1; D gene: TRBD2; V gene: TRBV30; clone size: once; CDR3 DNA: TGTGCCTGGAGCCGCACTAGCGGTTACAATGAGCAGTTCTTC; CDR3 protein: CAWSRTSGYNEQFF
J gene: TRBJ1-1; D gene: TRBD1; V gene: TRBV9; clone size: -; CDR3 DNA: TGTGCCAGCAGCGTAGGTCAGGGGGCGATGAACACTGAAGCTTTCTTT; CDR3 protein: CASSVGQGAMNTEAFF
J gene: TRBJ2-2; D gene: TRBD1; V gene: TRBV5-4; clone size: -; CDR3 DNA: TGTGCCAGCAGTTCGACAGGGGAGAACACCGGGGAGCTGTTTTTT; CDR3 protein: CASSSTGENTGELFF
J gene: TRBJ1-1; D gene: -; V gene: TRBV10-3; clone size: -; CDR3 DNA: TGTGCCATCAGTGCCCAGTGGGGGACTTTCTTT; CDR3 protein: CAISAQWGTFF
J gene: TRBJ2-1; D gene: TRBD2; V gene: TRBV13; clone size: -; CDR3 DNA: TGTGCCAGCAGCCCCGACCCTCTTAGCGGGCGGGGGTCTGGTGAGCAGTTCTTC; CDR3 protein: CASSPDPLSGRGSGEQFF
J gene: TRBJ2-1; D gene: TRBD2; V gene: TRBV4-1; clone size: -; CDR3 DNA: TGCGCCAGCAGCCAAGAAGGGACTACCAGCAATGAGCAGTTCTTC; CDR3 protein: CASSQEGTTSNEQFF
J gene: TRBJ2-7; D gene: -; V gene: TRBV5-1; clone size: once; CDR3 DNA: TGCGCCAGCAGCATGGCGGGGACCCAGAAGTACTTC; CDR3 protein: CASSMAGTQKYF
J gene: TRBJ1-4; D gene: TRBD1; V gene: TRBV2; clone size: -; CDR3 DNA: TGTGCCAGCAGGACAGGGGGCGATGAAAAACTGTTTTTT; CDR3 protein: CASRTGGDEKLFF
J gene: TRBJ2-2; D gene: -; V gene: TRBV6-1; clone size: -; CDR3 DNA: TGTGCCAGCAGTGAATATATCAGAGGGGGGAGCGGTAAAGCCGGGGAGCTGTTTTTT; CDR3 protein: CASSEYIRGGSGKAGELFF
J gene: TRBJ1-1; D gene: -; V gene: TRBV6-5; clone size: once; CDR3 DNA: TGTGCCAGCAGTTACTCGAGTGGGGGGTGGAACACTGAAGCTTTCTTT; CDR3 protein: CASSYSSGGWNTEAFF
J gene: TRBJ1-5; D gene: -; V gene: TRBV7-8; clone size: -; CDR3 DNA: TGTGCCAGCAGCTTAGTGAGCCAGAGCAATCAGCCCCAGCATTTT; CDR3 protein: CASSLVSQSNQPQHF
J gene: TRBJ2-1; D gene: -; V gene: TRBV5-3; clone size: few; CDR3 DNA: TGTGCCAGAAGCTTGGGGTCAGGGAGGTACAATGAGCAGTTCTTC; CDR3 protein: CARSLGSGRYNEQFF
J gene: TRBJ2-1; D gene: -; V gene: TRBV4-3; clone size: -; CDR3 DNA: TGCGCCAGCAGCCAAATAGTCTGGGGTGCCAATGAGCAGTTCTTC; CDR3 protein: CASSQIVWGANEQFF
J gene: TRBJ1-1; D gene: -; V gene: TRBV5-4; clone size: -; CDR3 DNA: TGTGCCAGCAGCCCACATACAGGGCTGTCCATGAACACTGAAGCTTTCTTT; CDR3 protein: CASSPHTGLSMNTEAFF
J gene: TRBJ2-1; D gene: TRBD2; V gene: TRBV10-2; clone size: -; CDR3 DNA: TGCGCCAGCAGTGAGTCCTACGGGGGGTACAATGAGCAGTTCTTC; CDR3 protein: CASSESYGGYNEQFF
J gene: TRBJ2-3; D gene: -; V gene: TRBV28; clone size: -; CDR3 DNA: TGTGCCAGCAGTTTACTGTTAAGGACACAGACAGATACGCAGTATTTT; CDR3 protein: CASSLLLRTQTDTQYF
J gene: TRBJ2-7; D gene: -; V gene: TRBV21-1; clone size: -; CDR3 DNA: TGTGCCAGCAGCAAAGCGGAAGGGATCCTCAGAACAGAGCAGTACTTC; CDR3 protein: CASSKAEGILRTEQYF
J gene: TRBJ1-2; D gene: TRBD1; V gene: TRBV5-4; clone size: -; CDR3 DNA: TGTGCCAGCAGCTGGGACAGGGGGATCTATGGCTACACCTTC; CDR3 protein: CASSWDRGIYGYTF
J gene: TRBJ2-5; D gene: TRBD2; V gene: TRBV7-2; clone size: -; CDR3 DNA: TGTGCCAGCTCCATTACTAGCGGGGACCAAGAGACCCAGTACTTC; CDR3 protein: CASSITSGDQETQYF
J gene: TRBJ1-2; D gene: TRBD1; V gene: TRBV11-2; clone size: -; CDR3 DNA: TGTGCCAGCAGCCCGGGACAGAACTATGGCTACACCTTC; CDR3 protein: CASSPGQNYGYTF